This T cell receptor beta chain was retrieved from a study of blood T cells in healthy people across ages. Using a J-beta primer mix together with a sample-barcoded 5' primer, a second PCR was run for roughly 7 to 11 cycles. TCRdb fed the 5' RACE reads into MiXCR, producing one record per CDR3 protein. The data contain 1.5 million to 2 million distinct CDR3 sequences, 28% of them singletons. The table lists this clonotype with a few counts. Its antigen is as yet unknown. Study-level results: Long-lived donors had more naive CD4+ cells and higher diversity than aged donors. Age showed a roughly linear inverse relationship with TCR beta diversity per million T cells.

The individuals who served as donors were healthy Caucasians living in Russia, aged roughly 6 to 90. The clonotype originates from a woman in her twenties or thirties in good health. The sample taken for sequencing was blood.

The CDR3, as DNA: TGTGCCAGCAGCTCAGCCGGGAACTCGGAAACAAGCTCCTACAATGAGCAGTTCTTC. Translating it yields CASSSAGNSETSSYNEQFF. J is TRBJ2-1 and V is TRBV12-3 or TRBV12-4; tentatively, D is TRBD2 (5 bases). The length of the CDR3 is 19 residues. Trimming took 6 bases from V and 0 from J, leaving 24 bases between them.